Below, 18 T cell receptor beta chains from the same sample are listed, as sequenced in a study of long-term antiretroviral therapy in people with HIV. Samples were assayed with immunoSEQ v3.0 at survey level. TCRdb's copy holds only in-frame clones and misses some; the assay was immunoSEQ multiplex PCR. The sample lists around 20,000 clones; 84% were seen once. The sample was unsorted PBMCs, taken 0.9 years after starting antiretroviral therapy. These receptors came from a man in his late teens or twenties with HIV.

The gene calls are TRBV7-2 and TRBJ1-1, with D possibly matching TRBD1 (6 bases). Trimming took 3 bases from V and 6 from J, leaving 8 bases between them. Germline V CDR1 and CDR2: SGHTA, FQGNSA. The CDR3 runs to 12 residues. This CDR3 reads CASSLGGPEAFF. The CDR3 coding sequence is TGTGCCAGCAGCTTGGGGGGCCCTGAAGCTTTCTTT.

This chain joins TRBV6-1 and TRBJ2-7; D is uncertain. This CDR3 has 14 residues. The V gene's germline CDR1 is MNHNS and CDR2 SASEGT. V lost 4 bases and J 6 bases, leaving 16 bases between the germline ends. The CDR3 loop reads CASSAPGPLGEQYV. The DNA of the CDR3 is TGTGCCAGCAGTGCACCGGGCCCGCTTGGCGAGCAGTACGTC.

V usage is TRBV6-6 and J usage is TRBJ1-6, with a possible D match to TRBD1 (5 bases). This CDR3 is built from 14 residues. The V end lost 6 bases, the J end lost 8 bases, and 14 bases lay between the germline ends. The germline gives CDR1 MNHNY, CDR2 SVGAGI (reference sequence). CDR3 nucleotide sequence: TGTGCCAGCAGCCCCAGGGAAAACGATTCACCCCTCCACTTT. Its protein is CASSPRENDSPLHF.

The CDR3 DNA reads TGTGCCAGCAGCTCGGGACAGGAGGAGACCCAGTACTTC. Its protein product is CASSSGQEETQYF. V gene TRBV28 combines with J gene TRBJ2-5, with 8 bases lining up with TRBD1. Germline CDR1 and CDR2: MDHEN and SYDVKM. The CDR3 has 13 residues. Trimming took 6 bases from V and 5 from J; bases not matched to a gene: 5.

The V call is TRBV21-1, the J call TRBJ1-1; no check of the table's D call, TRBD1, against the DNA was made. TRBV21-1 is classified as a pseudogene. This CDR3 spans 19 amino acids. The CDR3 here is CASPTRGPEQGDMNTEAFF. The DNA for the CDR3 is TGTGCCAGCCCTACCCGAGGACCCGAACAGGGTGATATGAACACTGAAGCTTTCTTT.

The chain uses TRBV6-5 and TRBJ1-1; possible D gene TRBD1, 5 bases. Deletions cut 6 bases from V and 10 bases from J, with 15 bases between. CDR3 length: 12 residues. The germline gives CDR1 MNHEY, CDR2 SVGAGI. CDR3 amino acids: CASSTPGTLAFF. CDR3 sequence (DNA): TGTGCCAGCAGCACCCCCGGGACCCTAGCTTTCTTT.

The chain uses TRBV30 and TRBJ2-5; TRBD1 might be the D (5 bases). Trimming took 0 bases from V and 0 from J, leaving 11 bases between them. The CDR3 is 15 residues long. Per germline, CDR1 GTSNPN and CDR2 SVGIG (reference sequence). The CDR3 loop is CAWSVLSGYQETQYF. The CDR3 region has the DNA TGTGCCTGGAGTGTACTGTCAGGGTACCAAGAGACCCAGTACTTC.

The sample holds a few counts of this clone. Other DNA sequences in the same sample also yield this CDR3. The chain joins TRBV19 to TRBJ2-1; D is uncertain. This CDR3 region has 12 residues. Germline V gene data show CDR1 as LNHDA and CDR2 as SQIVND (reference sequence). The V end lost 4 bases, the J end lost 4 bases, and 5 bases lay between the germline ends. Here the CDR3 reads CASSNGYNEQFF. The CDR3 coding sequence is TGTGCCAGTAGTAATGGATACAATGAGCAGTTCTTC.

V is TRBV28 and J is TRBJ2-1, with D perhaps TRBD1 (6 bases). This CDR3 is built from 14 residues. The V gene lost 2 bases and the J gene lost 13 bases, with 18 bases spanning the gap. Germline V gene lookup returns CDR1 MDHEN and CDR2 SYDVKM. The DNA for the CDR3 is TGTGCCAGCAGTTTAACCCTACAGGGTGGGCACCAGTTCTTC. Protein sequence: CASSLTLQGGHQFF. Full variable domain (rest looked up from reference TRBV28 and TRBJ2-1): DVKVTQSSRYLVKRTGEKVFLECVQDMDHENMFWYRQDPGLGLRLIYFSYDVKMKEKGDIPEGYSVSREKKERFSLILESASTNQTSMYLCASSLTLQGGHQFFGPGTRLTVL.

The rearrangement uses TRBV6-1 and TRBJ2-6; possibly TRBD1 or TRBD2 for D (7 bases each). Germline V gene sequence: CDR1 MNHNS, CDR2 SASEGT. The length of the CDR3 is 19 residues. V was trimmed by 2 bases and J by 0 bases, leaving 17 bases between them. CDR3 DNA sequence: TGTGCCAGCAGTGAACCAGGGGGGGACGGACCCTCTGGGGCCAACGTCCTGACTTTC. Translating it yields CASSEPGGDGPSGANVLTF.

The CDR3 nucleotides read TGTGCCAGCAGTTTTTATTTGGACACTGAAGCTTTCTTT. Protein product: CASSFYLDTEAFF. The rearrangement links TRBV6-5 to TRBJ1-1; D is unresolved. Germline CDR1 is MNHEY and CDR2 is SVGAGI. The CDR3 is 13 amino acids. Trimming removed 4 bases from V and 3 bases from J, with 9 bases in between.

This chain joins TRBV7-9 and TRBJ2-3; D not certain. Trimming pared 5 bases from V and 5 bases from J, leaving 11 bases between. Germline values: CDR1 SEHNR, CDR2 FQNEAQ (reference sequence). There are 13 residues in the CDR3. The CDR3 loop reads CASSPPALDTQYF. The CDR3 nucleotides are TGTGCCAGCAGCCCTCCCGCCTTAGATACGCAGTATTTT.

With respect to this clone: The junction departs from the called germline gene at one end, perhaps through a read error. The CDR3: CASSLGVPGQETQYF. CDR3 sequence (DNA): TGTGCTAGCAGCTTAGGGGTCCCGGGACAAGAGACCCAGTACTTC. The chain couples TRBV7-7 to TRBJ2-5; D may correspond to TRBD1 or TRBD2 (5 bases each). This CDR3 contains 15 residues. The germline V gene has CDR1 SSHAT and CDR2 FNYEAQ (reference sequence).

CDR3: CASSLGGAEAFF. The DNA for the CDR3 is TGTGCCAGCAGCTTGGGTGGGGCTGAAGCTTTCTTT. The V call is TRBV7-9, the J call TRBJ1-1; D call uncertain. Per germline, CDR1 SEHNR and CDR2 FQNEAQ (reference sequence). The germline V and J ends were trimmed by 3 bases and 6 bases, with 8 bases remaining between them. This CDR3 region has 12 residues.

This clone was seen a few times. This chain links TRBV7-9 with TRBJ1-2, with D hard to call. Trimming pared 1 base from V and 8 bases from J, leaving 11 bases between. The germline CDR1 and CDR2 sequences are SEHNR and FQNEAQ (reference sequence). The CDR3 runs to 13 residues. The CDR3 sequence is CASSLGDPYGYTF. Written as DNA, the CDR3 is TGTGCCAGCAGCTTAGGAGACCCTTACGGCTACACCTTC.

V and J are TRBV10-1 and TRBJ1-2, with 10 nucleotides matching TRBD1. The CDR3 loop spans 16 amino acids. The germline V gene encodes CDR1 WNHNN and CDR2 SYGVQD (reference sequence). J was trimmed by 4 bases and V by 0 bases; bases with no gene match: 5. The DNA for the CDR3 is TGCGCCAGCAGTGAGTCGATGGGACAGGGGCCCTATGGCTACACCTTC. Protein sequence: CASSESMGQGPYGYTF.

This chain joins TRBV7-9 and TRBJ1-2, with D hard to call. Trimming shortened V by 1 base and J by 1 base, and 7 bases separated the two germline ends. The CDR3 sequence is 14 residues long. Per germline, CDR1 SEHNR and CDR2 FQNEAQ (reference sequence). The CDR3 here is CASSLGQFNYGYTF. The CDR3 DNA reads as TGTGCCAGCAGCTTAGGACAATTTAACTATGGCTACACCTTC.

Notes on this clone: Its ends do not fully match the called genes, so a read error is possible. V is TRBV9 and J is TRBJ1-1; D is uncertain. Per the germline V gene, CDR1 is SGDLS and CDR2 is YYNGEE. This CDR3 has 15 residues. CDR3 sequence (DNA): TGTGCCAGCAGCGTAGCCACCCGGTCTAACCACCGGGCAGAGTTT. Its translation is CASSVATRSNHRAEF.